This T cell receptor beta chain is drawn from a study of blood T cell repertoires in COVID-19. The wider study: Sites in the United States, Italy and Spain provided acute and convalescent COVID-19 samples. From T cells, B-cell-depleted T cells, or PBMCs came the material, which was cDNA or gDNA.

In the original processing: Amplifying reference gene primers gave estimates of nucleated cell counts. Here immunoSEQ multiplex PCR was the method, and the copy in TCRdb shows in-frame clones only, minus some. For V, J and clone size, that table is used; D and trimming come from the DNA. The repertoire holds around 150,000 clones, about 81% seen once, with 9.5% to 13% in the top ten. Sequencing input: peripheral blood. The clonotype originates from a human donor in a cohort sampled during active COVID-19.

The CDR3: CASSVDREETQYF. For the CDR3, the DNA is TGTGCCAGCAGCGTAGACAGAGAAGAGACCCAGTACTTC. The rearrangement links TRBV9 to TRBJ2-5; D ambiguous. Germline V gene lookup returns CDR1 SGDLS and CDR2 YYNGEE. This CDR3 has 13 amino acids. V was pared by 0 bases and J by 3 bases, with 6 bases between. The variable domain in full, with the rest retrieved from reference TRBV9 and TRBJ2-5, is DSGVTQTPKHLITATGQRVTLRCSPRSGDLSVYWYQQSLDQGLQFLIQYYNGEERAKGNILERFSAQQFPDLHSELNLSSLELGDSALYFCASSVDREETQYFGPGTRLLVL.